This TCR beta chain stems from a study of PD-L1 blockade in urothelial cancer. Across the study: It was at some point between 2013 and 2015 that patients started atezolizumab at 1,200 mg intravenously every 3 weeks. Investigators checked blood 3 weeks (second dose) and 6 weeks after treatment start. Blood samples had a median of around 140,000 T cells, tens of thousands of unique TCRs, and clonality roughly 0.088.

Time point noted: pretreatment peripheral blood. Generated by immunoSEQ multiplex PCR, the TCRdb table keeps only in-frame clones and is missing some. This table holds about 74,000 clones, 85% to 90% found once. The receptor was isolated from a man in his 70s with urothelial cancer. Sequences were derived from PBMCs, sampled around atezolizumab (anti-PD-L1) treatment.

CDR3 sequence (DNA): TGTGCCAGCAGTGGACAGGGAGGGATCGCCGAGCAGTACTTC. It specifies CASSGQGGIAEQYF. The rearrangement links TRBV28 to TRBJ2-7, with TRBD1 as a possible D gene (8 bases). The germline CDR1 and CDR2 sequences are MDHEN and SYDVKM. The CDR3 runs 14 residues. V shed 5 bases and J shed 6 bases, with 17 bases lying between them.